A selection of T cell receptor beta chains follows, all from one sample in a study of blood T cell repertoires in COVID-19. Sequenced by immunoSEQ multiplex PCR; TCRdb stores in-frame clones only, minus some. The sample has around 100,000 clones, more than 75% seen once. What was sequenced was peripheral blood. These receptor sequences come from a human donor in a cohort sampled during active COVID-19. Each CDR3 is given with its conserved first and last residue. The order of the fields is CDR3 protein, CDR3 DNA, D gene, V gene, J gene, clone size. A D gene is named only where the DNA matches it firmly. Size is stated for part of the rows, as once, few or many counts, or as a class when the clone is expanded.

CDR3 protein: CASSLVAREGYEQYF
CDR3 DNA: TGTGCCAGCAGCTTAGTGGCCCGGGAGGGGTACGAGCAGTACTTC
D gene: TRBD2
V gene: TRBV7-2
J gene: TRBJ2-7
clone size: few

CDR3 protein: CASSEYPSSTDTQYF
CDR3 DNA: TGTGCCAGCAGCGAGTACCCATCGAGCACAGATACGCAGTATTTT
D gene: -
V gene: TRBV11-3
J gene: TRBJ2-3
clone size: -

CDR3 protein: CASSSGGDRGLAGNNEQFF
CDR3 DNA: TGTGCCAGCAGCTCTGGGGGGGACAGGGGACTAGCGGGAAACAATGAGCAGTTCTTC
D gene: TRBD2
V gene: TRBV7-2
J gene: TRBJ2-1
clone size: -

CDR3 protein: CASSEKRDSNTGELFF
CDR3 DNA: TGTGCCAGCAGTGAAAAAAGGGACTCGAACACCGGGGAGCTGTTTTTT
D gene: -
V gene: TRBV6-1
J gene: TRBJ2-2
clone size: -

CDR3 protein: CASTRHFDTGELFF
CDR3 DNA: TGTGCCAGCACGAGACATTTTGACACCGGGGAGCTGTTTTTT
D gene: -
V gene: TRBV6-5
J gene: TRBJ2-2
clone size: -

CDR3 protein: CASSLVVDGELFF
CDR3 DNA: TGTGCCAGCAGTCTCGTAGTTGATGGGGAGCTGTTTTTT
D gene: -
V gene: TRBV12-3/TRBV12-4
J gene: TRBJ2-2
clone size: once

CDR3 protein: CASSPQGINSPLHF
CDR3 DNA: TGTGCCAGCAGCCCTCAGGGGATCAATTCACCCCTCCACTTT
D gene: -
V gene: TRBV5-6
J gene: TRBJ1-6
clone size: -

CDR3 protein: CASRNLAGGPDTQYF
CDR3 DNA: TGTGCCAGCAGAAACCTAGCGGGGGGGCCAGATACGCAGTATTTT
D gene: TRBD2
V gene: TRBV6-6
J gene: TRBJ2-3
clone size: -

CDR3 protein: CASSPRGLNEKLFF
CDR3 DNA: TGTGCCAGCAGTCCTAGGGGGTTGAATGAAAAACTGTTTTTT
D gene: -
V gene: TRBV6-6
J gene: TRBJ1-4
clone size: -

CDR3 protein: CASGTGQGYGYTF
CDR3 DNA: TGTGCCAGCGGGACAGGGCAGGGGTATGGCTACACCTTC
D gene: TRBD1
V gene: TRBV6-5
J gene: TRBJ1-2
clone size: -

CDR3 protein: CASKKSNTDTQYF
CDR3 DNA: TGTGCCAGCAAAAAATCAAATACAGATACGCAGTATTTT
D gene: -
V gene: TRBV2
J gene: TRBJ2-3
clone size: -

CDR3 protein: CASSPPKAHEKLFF
CDR3 DNA: TGTGCCAGCTCACCACCGAAAGCCCATGAAAAACTGTTTTTT
D gene: -
V gene: TRBV18
J gene: TRBJ1-4
clone size: -

CDR3 protein: CASSIGGRIDYEQYF
CDR3 DNA: TGTGCCAGTAGTATAGGGGGCAGGATCGATTACGAGCAGTACTTC
D gene: -
V gene: TRBV19
J gene: TRBJ2-7
clone size: -

CDR3 protein: CASSTGTPGNTIYF
CDR3 DNA: TGTGCCAGCAGTACAGGGACGCCTGGAAACACCATATATTTT
D gene: -
V gene: TRBV6-5
J gene: TRBJ1-3
clone size: few

CDR3 protein: CASSLRDQPQHF
CDR3 DNA: TGTGCCAGCAGCCTCAGGGATCAGCCCCAGCATTTT
D gene: -
V gene: TRBV7-2
J gene: TRBJ1-5
clone size: -

CDR3 protein: CASSETGRKHNEQFF
CDR3 DNA: TGTGCCAGCTCGGAGACAGGGCGAAAACACAATGAGCAGTTCTTC
D gene: TRBD1
V gene: TRBV6-5
J gene: TRBJ2-1
clone size: -

CDR3 protein: CASSEANRNSPLHF
CDR3 DNA: TGTGCCAGCAGTGAAGCAAACAGAAATTCACCCCTCCACTTT
D gene: -
V gene: TRBV2
J gene: TRBJ1-6
clone size: -

CDR3 protein: CAISESYPGDAYNEQFF
CDR3 DNA: TGTGCCATCAGTGAGTCGTACCCGGGAGACGCCTACAATGAGCAGTTCTTC
D gene: -
V gene: TRBV10-3
J gene: TRBJ2-1
clone size: once

CDR3 protein: CASSPSRGVRDTQYF
CDR3 DNA: TGTGCCAGCAGCCCGAGCAGGGGGGTCAGAGATACGCAGTATTTT
D gene: -
V gene: TRBV27
J gene: TRBJ2-3
clone size: few

CDR3 protein: CASSRSSSGGGETQYF
CDR3 DNA: TGTGCCAGCAGCCGGTCGTCTAGCGGGGGGGGAGAGACCCAGTACTTC
D gene: TRBD2
V gene: TRBV3-1/TRBV3-2
J gene: TRBJ2-5
clone size: -

CDR3 protein: CASSLGQTHNEKLFF
CDR3 DNA: TGTGCCAGCAGCTTGGGACAGACCCATAATGAAAAACTGTTTTTT
D gene: TRBD1
V gene: TRBV7-2
J gene: TRBJ1-4
clone size: -

CDR3 protein: CASSQGGVSEKLFF
CDR3 DNA: TGTGCCAGCAGCCAAGGGGGGGTCAGTGAAAAACTGTTTTTT
D gene: -
V gene: TRBV3-1/TRBV3-2
J gene: TRBJ1-4
clone size: -

CDR3 protein: CASSLGGGLNEQFF
CDR3 DNA: TGTGCCAGCAGCTTAGGAGGGGGTCTTAATGAGCAGTTCTTC
D gene: -
V gene: TRBV11-3
J gene: TRBJ2-1
clone size: -

CDR3 protein: CASSLSGVNTGELFF
CDR3 DNA: TGCGCCAGCAGCTTAAGCGGGGTTAACACCGGGGAGCTGTTTTTT
D gene: TRBD2
V gene: TRBV5-1
J gene: TRBJ2-2
clone size: -

CDR3 protein: CASSTKAGSTEAFF
CDR3 DNA: TGTGCCAGCAGTACAAAGGCGGGGAGCACTGAAGCTTTCTTT
D gene: -
V gene: TRBV6-5
J gene: TRBJ1-1
clone size: once

CDR3 protein: CASSDPGEDRDWTFYSPLHF
CDR3 DNA: TGCGCCAGCAGCGACCCGGGGGAAGACAGGGACTGGACTTTTTATTCACCCCTCCACTTT
D gene: TRBD1
V gene: TRBV5-1
J gene: TRBJ1-6
clone size: -

CDR3 protein: CASSFNRGTEAFF
CDR3 DNA: TGTGCCAGCAGTTTCAACAGGGGAACTGAAGCTTTCTTT
D gene: TRBD1
V gene: TRBV6-6
J gene: TRBJ1-1
clone size: -

CDR3 protein: CATSDSSGTTDTQYF
CDR3 DNA: TGTGCCACCAGTGATTCTAGCGGAACCACAGATACGCAGTATTTT
D gene: TRBD2
V gene: TRBV24-1
J gene: TRBJ2-3
clone size: -

CDR3 protein: CASSLGTSGRAAITDTQYF
CDR3 DNA: TGCGCCAGCAGCCTGGGGACTAGCGGGAGGGCCGCTATTACAGATACGCAGTATTTT
D gene: TRBD2
V gene: TRBV4-1
J gene: TRBJ2-3
clone size: -

CDR3 protein: CASSARGGTGELFF
CDR3 DNA: TGTGCCAGCAGCGCCCGGGGGGGGACCGGGGAGCTGTTTTTT
D gene: TRBD2
V gene: TRBV7-2
J gene: TRBJ2-2
clone size: -

CDR3 protein: CASSTFLDRYGYTF
CDR3 DNA: TGTGCCAGTAGTACCTTCTTAGATCGCTATGGCTACACCTTC
D gene: -
V gene: TRBV19
J gene: TRBJ1-2
clone size: -

CDR3 protein: CASSTNQGMIYGYTF
CDR3 DNA: TGTGCCAGTAGTACAAACCAGGGGATGATCTATGGCTACACCTTC
D gene: -
V gene: TRBV19
J gene: TRBJ1-2
clone size: -

CDR3 protein: CASSIQGSNVLTF
CDR3 DNA: TGTGCCAGTAGTATCCAAGGGAGCAACGTCCTGACTTTC
D gene: -
V gene: TRBV19
J gene: TRBJ2-6
clone size: -

CDR3 protein: CASSPSLPRTQYSTDTQYF
CDR3 DNA: TGTGCCAGCAGCCCGAGCTTACCCCGGACTCAATATAGCACAGATACGCAGTATTTT
D gene: -
V gene: TRBV9
J gene: TRBJ2-3
clone size: -

CDR3 protein: CASSLVTGGPTDTQYF
CDR3 DNA: TGTGCCAGCAGCTTAGTTACCGGGGGGCCCACAGATACGCAGTATTTT
D gene: -
V gene: TRBV7-6
J gene: TRBJ2-3
clone size: -

CDR3 protein: CASTSSGGPNEKLFF
CDR3 DNA: TGTGCCAGTACATCTTCGGGGGGGCCTAATGAAAAACTGTTTTTT
D gene: -
V gene: TRBV19
J gene: TRBJ1-4
clone size: few

CDR3 protein: CASSLDPGDTQYF
CDR3 DNA: TGTGCCAGCAGCTTAGACCCCGGGGATACGCAGTATTTT
D gene: -
V gene: TRBV11-2
J gene: TRBJ2-3
clone size: -

CDR3 protein: CASSLAGTRNTGELFF
CDR3 DNA: TGTGCCAGCAGCTTAGCGGGGACTAGGAACACCGGGGAGCTGTTTTTT
D gene: TRBD2
V gene: TRBV7-2
J gene: TRBJ2-2
clone size: -

CDR3 protein: CASSLRDRGTDTQYF
CDR3 DNA: TGCGCCAGCAGCTTAAGGGACAGGGGAACAGATACGCAGTATTTT
D gene: TRBD1
V gene: TRBV5-1
J gene: TRBJ2-3
clone size: -

CDR3 protein: CATSRESGGLSPLHF
CDR3 DNA: TGTGCCACCAGCAGAGAAAGCGGGGGGCTATCACCCCTCCACTTT
D gene: -
V gene: TRBV15
J gene: TRBJ1-6
clone size: -

CDR3 protein: CAWRTGVGKLFF
CDR3 DNA: TGTGCCTGGAGGACAGGGGTTGGAAAACTGTTTTTT
D gene: TRBD1
V gene: TRBV30
J gene: TRBJ1-4
clone size: -

CDR3 protein: CASSQEDRANYGYTF
CDR3 DNA: TGTGCCAGCAGCCAAGAGGACAGGGCTAACTATGGCTACACCTTC
D gene: TRBD1
V gene: TRBV3-1/TRBV3-2
J gene: TRBJ1-2
clone size: -

CDR3 protein: CASSYSAETQYF
CDR3 DNA: TGTGCCAGCAGTTACTCCGCGGAGACCCAGTACTTC
D gene: -
V gene: TRBV6-2/TRBV6-3
J gene: TRBJ2-5
clone size: once

CDR3 protein: CASSFGRGIQETQYF
CDR3 DNA: TGTGCCAGCAGCTTCGGACGGGGAATCCAAGAGACCCAGTACTTC
D gene: -
V gene: TRBV5-4
J gene: TRBJ2-5
clone size: -

CDR3 protein: CASSSVGGSYEQYF
CDR3 DNA: TGTGCCAGTAGTTCTGTTGGGGGGAGCTACGAGCAGTACTTC
D gene: -
V gene: TRBV19
J gene: TRBJ2-7
clone size: -

CDR3 protein: CASKGAGDQPQHF
CDR3 DNA: TGTGCGAGCAAGGGGGCCGGCGATCAGCCCCAGCATTTT
D gene: TRBD1
V gene: TRBV2
J gene: TRBJ1-5
clone size: -

CDR3 protein: CASSLANTEAFF
CDR3 DNA: TGCGCCAGCAGCTTGGCAAACACTGAAGCTTTCTTT
D gene: -
V gene: TRBV5-1
J gene: TRBJ1-1
clone size: -

CDR3 protein: CASSLGGVTDTQYF
CDR3 DNA: TGTGCCAGCAGCTTAGGTGGAGTCACAGATACGCAGTATTTT
D gene: -
V gene: TRBV7-9
J gene: TRBJ2-3
clone size: -

CDR3 protein: CASSKARGGALDTQYF
CDR3 DNA: TGTGCCAGCAGCAAGGCCCGGGGGGGGGCCTTAGATACGCAGTATTTT
D gene: TRBD2
V gene: TRBV7-2
J gene: TRBJ2-3
clone size: -

CDR3 protein: CASSSQTGVGYTF
CDR3 DNA: TGCGCCAGCAGCTCTCAGACAGGGGTCGGCTACACCTTC
D gene: TRBD1
V gene: TRBV5-1
J gene: TRBJ1-2
clone size: -

CDR3 protein: CASSLVRASGELFF
CDR3 DNA: TGTGCCAGCAGCTTAGTCAGGGCCTCCGGGGAGCTGTTTTTT
D gene: -
V gene: TRBV11-2
J gene: TRBJ2-2
clone size: -

CDR3 protein: CASSLVGGGYTF
CDR3 DNA: TGTGCCAGCAGCTTGGTAGGCGGCGGCTACACCTTC
D gene: -
V gene: TRBV5-6
J gene: TRBJ1-2
clone size: -

CDR3 protein: CASRPGTGRLAFF
CDR3 DNA: TGTGCCAGCAGACCCGGGACAGGGCGTCTAGCTTTCTTT
D gene: TRBD1
V gene: TRBV12-3/TRBV12-4
J gene: TRBJ1-1
clone size: -

CDR3 protein: CASSPAAGGARVGNYGYTF
CDR3 DNA: TGTGCCAGTAGTCCCGCCGCGGGAGGGGCGCGTGTGGGGAACTATGGCTACACCTTC
D gene: -
V gene: TRBV19
J gene: TRBJ1-2
clone size: -

CDR3 protein: CASSAGQGGNDYGYTF
CDR3 DNA: TGTGCCAGCAGCGCAGGACAAGGGGGAAACGACTATGGCTACACCTTC
D gene: -
V gene: TRBV9
J gene: TRBJ1-2
clone size: -

CDR3 protein: CASSRASGSINEQFF
CDR3 DNA: TGTGCCAGCTCAAGGGCTAGCGGGAGTATAAATGAGCAGTTCTTC
D gene: TRBD2
V gene: TRBV18
J gene: TRBJ2-1
clone size: -

CDR3 protein: CASSFSGGLYEQYF
CDR3 DNA: TGTGCCAGCAGCTTTAGCGGGGGATTATACGAGCAGTACTTC
D gene: TRBD2
V gene: TRBV11-2
J gene: TRBJ2-7
clone size: -

CDR3 protein: CASSLGQGATNYGYTF
CDR3 DNA: TGTGCCAGCAGCTTGGGCCAGGGGGCGACTAACTATGGCTACACCTTC
D gene: TRBD1
V gene: TRBV5-4
J gene: TRBJ1-2
clone size: -

CDR3 protein: CASSSGTRSHNEQFF
CDR3 DNA: TGCGCCAGCAGCTCCGGGACTAGAAGCCACAATGAGCAGTTCTTC
D gene: TRBD2
V gene: TRBV5-1
J gene: TRBJ2-1
clone size: many

CDR3 protein: CASSHGQGDGYTF
CDR3 DNA: TGCGCCAGCAGCCATGGACAGGGAGACGGCTACACCTTC
D gene: TRBD1
V gene: TRBV5-1
J gene: TRBJ1-2
clone size: -